This TCR beta chain was identified during a study of blood T cells in healthy people across ages. The V end lost 0 bases, the J end lost 5 bases, and 14 bases lay between the germline ends. Germline CDR1 and CDR2: KGHSH and LQKENI. This CDR3 is built from 17 residues. Study-wide points: Unknown CMV status may confound age-related changes in expanded clones.

To note about this clonotype: Its antigen is unidentified.

Together with a sample-barcoded 5' primer, a J-beta primer mix was included in a second PCR lasting about 7 to 11 cycles. Each CDR3 protein gets one entry after TCRdb re-called the 5' RACE reads with MiXCR. Among hundreds of thousands of distinct CDR3 sequences listed, 35% to 60% were seen once. Donors ranged from about 6 to 90 years old and were healthy Caucasians in Russia. Samples each had at least 6 micrograms of total RNA extracted. Sequencing was done on a sample of blood. This TCR came from a man older than 75 in good health. The V call is TRBV18, the J call TRBJ1-6; D is unresolved. The CDR3 here is CASSPPVFGQNNSPLHF. For the CDR3, the DNA is TGTGCCAGCTCACCACCGGTCTTCGGGCAGAATAATTCACCCCTCCACTTT.